The 25 T cell receptor beta chains in this list originate from one sample, sequenced in a study of identical twins. TCRdb used MiXCR to reprocess the 5' RACE reads, holding one entry per CDR3 protein. The repertoire has under 400,000 distinct CDR3 sequences, 7% to 9.5% of them found once; the top ten carry 8% to 10%. The sequencing input was naive T cells sorted from blood. These TCRs come from a woman in her forties or fifties in good health.

A note on this clonotype: The conserved phenylalanine or tryptophan normally closing the CDR3 is absent here, so this likely arose from a read error. V and J are TRBV11-2 and TRBJ2-7; TRBD2 agrees at 9 bases. The CDR3 extends over 15 amino acids. V was clipped by 1 base and J by 2 bases; unmatched bases: 3. CDR1 SGHAT and CDR2 FQNNGV come from the germline V gene. CDR3 DNA: TGTGCCAGCAGCTTAGGTTCTAGCGGGACCTACGAGCAGTACATC. Amino acid sequence: CASSLGSSGTYEQYI.

The CDR3 bases are TGTGCCAGCAGCTTAGGAGGTCCGGGGTTAACTGAAGCTTTCTTT. This encodes CASSLGGPGLTEAFF. The V and J genes are TRBV7-2 and TRBJ1-1; D is undetermined. Germline V CDR1 and CDR2: SGHTA, FQGNSA. V was shortened by 1 base and J by 5 bases, with 14 bases between the two germline ends. This CDR3 spans 15 amino acids. Drawing the rest from reference TRBV7-2 and TRBJ1-1, the complete variable domain is GAGVSQSPSNKVTEKGKDVELRCDPISGHTALYWYRQSLGQGLEFLIYFQGNSAPDKSGLPSDRFSAERTGGSVSTLTIQRTQQEDSAVYLCASSLGGPGLTEAFFGQGTRLTVV.

Comments on this clonotype: One base away lies a much larger clone, so this may be a sequencing read error. The chain is built from TRBV12-3 or TRBV12-4 and TRBJ1-2; D possibly corresponds to TRBD1 (6 bases). Trimming pared 6 bases from V and 12 bases from J, leaving 20 bases between. The CDR3 contains 13 residues. The CDR3 region is CASRTGPQGSDTF. CDR3 bases: TGTGCCAGCAGGACAGGTCCCCAAGGGAGCGACACCTTC.

The CDR3, as DNA: TGCGCCAGCAGAGCCGGGGCCGGGACAGCCCTTGGGGTGGGCTACAATGAGCAGTTCTTC. Its protein is CASRAGAGTALGVGYNEQFF. The chain combines TRBV4-1 with TRBJ2-1, with 7 nucleotides matching TRBD1. J gave up 3 bases and V 6 bases, and 23 bases lay outside the gene matches. Per the germline V gene, CDR1 is MGHRA and CDR2 is YSYEKL. The CDR3 contains 20 residues.

At least ten counts were recorded for this clonotype. The V gene is TRBV5-1, the J gene TRBJ2-3; tentatively, D is TRBD1 or TRBD2 (5 bases each). The CDR3 has 13 amino acids. Germline V gene data show CDR1 as SGHRS and CDR2 as YFSETQ. Trimming pared 4 bases from V and 4 bases from J, leaving 10 bases between. The DNA of the CDR3 is TGCGCCAGCAGCCCGGGGACCCCAGATACGCAGTATTTT. This sequence encodes CASSPGTPDTQYF.

The rearrangement links TRBV28 to TRBJ2-7, with D maybe TRBD2 (6 bases). Looked up from germline, CDR1 is MDHEN and CDR2 is SYDVKM. This CDR3 has 15 residues. V was trimmed by 8 bases and J by 4 bases, leaving 21 bases between them. The CDR3 DNA reads as TGTGCCAGCCGGCCTTTGAGACTAGGGAAATACGAGCAGTACTTC. Its translation: CASRPLRLGKYEQYF.

The V call is TRBV6-5, the J call TRBJ1-5; TRBD1 agrees at 12 bases. Germline V gene sequence: CDR1 MNHEY, CDR2 SVGAGI. The CDR3 length is 16 residues. The V segment lost 5 bases and the J segment 7 bases; nucleotides outside the gene matches: 9. The CDR3, as DNA: TGTGCCAGCAGTCCCATTTCCGGGACAGGGGGCCAGCCCCAGCATTTT. This sequence encodes CASSPISGTGGQPQHF.

V and J are TRBV4-2 and TRBJ2-7; TRBD2 matches at 7 bases. Germline CDR1 is LGHNA and CDR2 is YNFKEQ. There are 14 residues in the CDR3. Losses at the gene ends were 5 bases for V and 0 bases for J; bases not matched to a gene: 4. CDR3 residues: CASSKGRDSYEQYF. The DNA for the CDR3 is TGTGCCAGCAGCAAGGGGAGGGACTCCTACGAGCAGTACTTC.

The chain carries TRBV7-2 and TRBJ1-1; no firm D call. This CDR3 is built from 13 residues. The germline CDR1 and CDR2 sequences are SGHTA and FQGNSA. V was clipped by 1 base and J by 8 bases, with 11 bases between them. The DNA for the CDR3 is TGTGCCAGCAGCTTAGATGGGCTGGTAGAAGCTTTCTTT. Amino acid sequence: CASSLDGLVEAFF.

The chain employs TRBV20-1 and TRBJ2-7; D is uncertain. Germline V gene data show CDR1 as DFQATT and CDR2 as SNEGSKA (reference sequence). The CDR3 length is 15 residues. The V end was cut by 4 bases, the J end by 0 bases, with 16 bases between. CDR3 sequence: CSAKVPRLSSYEQYF. The CDR3, as DNA: TGCAGTGCTAAGGTTCCCAGGTTGAGCTCCTACGAGCAGTACTTC.

This clonotype was seen at least ten times. The chain links TRBV5-1 to TRBJ2-1; no clear D. The ends were cut back, 1 base at V and 6 bases at J, with 5 bases in the middle. Per the germline V gene, CDR1 is SGHRS and CDR2 is YFSETQ. CDR3 size: 12 residues. For the CDR3, the DNA is TGCGCCAGCAGCTTGAACGGCAATGAGCAGTTCTTC. Amino acids: CASSLNGNEQFF.

This clonotype has ten or more counts. The chain joins TRBV6-1 to TRBJ2-7; weak D call: TRBD1 (6 bases). Trimming took off 8 bases at V and 3 bases at J, with 20 bases between the two ends. This CDR3 contains 15 residues. Germline CDR1 and CDR2: MNHNS and SASEGT. Written as DNA, the CDR3 is TGTGCCAGCCTTAAGACAGGCTCAATCCTCTACGAGCAGTACTTC. This codes for CASLKTGSILYEQYF.

CDR3 sequence reads: CAIRTQSTGELFF. DNA of the CDR3: TGTGCCATTCGGACCCAGTCCACCGGGGAGCTGTTTTTT. The rearrangement links TRBV10-3 to TRBJ2-2; D is uncertain. Germline CDR1 ENHRY, CDR2 SYGVKD. CDR3 length: 13 amino acids. The V gene lost 9 bases and the J gene lost 4 bases, with 12 bases spanning the gap.

The chain joins TRBV7-2 to TRBJ1-1; D gene uncertain. Germline CDR1 and CDR2: SGHTA and FQGNSA. This CDR3 has 15 amino acids. V lost 0 bases, J lost 8 bases, and 16 bases lay in between. The chain's CDR3 is CASSLAPGGVKEAFF. CDR3 DNA sequence: TGTGCCAGCAGCTTAGCGCCCGGCGGGGTAAAAGAAGCTTTCTTT.

The rearrangement joins TRBV6-5 to TRBJ1-1; possibly TRBD1 for D (6 bases). The CDR3 extends over 15 amino acids. The germline gives CDR1 MNHEY, CDR2 SVGAGI. V was pared by 7 bases and J by 1 base, with 16 bases between. The CDR3 sequence is CASTDVRGENTEAFF. The CDR3 nucleotides read TGTGCCAGCACCGACGTAAGGGGGGAGAACACTGAAGCTTTCTTT.

This clonotype appeared many times. The rearrangement uses TRBV20-1 and TRBJ2-6; 9 nucleotides line up with TRBD1. Looked up from germline, CDR1 is DFQATT and CDR2 is SNEGSKA (reference sequence). The CDR3 runs to 18 residues. After removal of 6 bases from V and 4 bases from J, the junction contained 16 bases not matched to a gene. DNA of the CDR3: TGCAGTGCCCATCAGAGAGACAGGGGGAGTGCCGGGGCCAACGTCCTGACTTTC. Amino acid sequence: CSAHQRDRGSAGANVLTF.

The genes are TRBV30 and TRBJ2-7; 7 nucleotides line up with TRBD2. The CDR3 is made up of 13 amino acids. Trimming removed 2 bases from V and 6 bases from J; junction bases left unmatched: 7. Germline assignment: CDR1 GTSNPN and CDR2 SVGIG (reference sequence). The CDR3 nucleotides read TGTGCCTGGAGTTCCTTAGCTAGCGGCGAGCAGTACTTC. Translation gives CAWSSLASGEQYF.

This clonotype was picked up a small number of times. The V call is TRBV6-5, the J call TRBJ1-2; 9 bases are a match to TRBD1. The CDR3 spans 14 residues. With V trimmed by 7 bases and J by 5 bases, 8 bases remained unmatched. The germline V gene has CDR1 MNHEY and CDR2 SVGAGI. In DNA form, the CDR3 reads TGTGCCAGCACCTATCGACAGGGGGGGTATGGCTACACCTTC. Amino acid sequence: CASTYRQGGYGYTF.

The chain uses TRBV7-2 and TRBJ2-1, with 10 nucleotides matching TRBD2. The CDR3 loop spans 14 amino acids. Trimming at V came to 3 bases and at J to 12 bases, leaving 8 bases not matched to a gene. CDR1 is SGHTA and CDR2 is FQGNSA in the germline V gene. As DNA, the CDR3 is TGTGCCAGCAGCTTCTGGCTAGCGGGAGCGGTGCAGTTCTTC. Residues: CASSFWLAGAVQFF.

Only a few counts were recorded for this clonotype. The gene calls are TRBV2 and TRBJ1-5, with D hard to call. The CDR3 covers 14 residues. The germline gives CDR1 SNHLY, CDR2 FYNNEI. The V gene lost 4 bases and the J gene lost 4 bases, with 11 bases spanning the gap. This chain's CDR3 is CASSAEERNQPQHF. The CDR3 region has the DNA TGTGCCAGCAGTGCTGAGGAAAGAAATCAGCCCCAGCATTTT.

This clonotype was found a few times. The rearrangement uses TRBV9 and TRBJ2-7; D is uncertain. Germline assignment: CDR1 SGDLS and CDR2 YYNGEE. V lost 1 base and J lost 5, with 10 bases in between. The CDR3 loop spans 13 amino acids. The CDR3 spells CASSVRNNDEQYF. In nucleotides, the CDR3 is TGTGCCAGCAGCGTACGAAACAATGACGAGCAGTACTTC. Complete variable domain (other parts from reference TRBV9 and TRBJ2-7): DSGVTQTPKHLITATGQRVTLRCSPRSGDLSVYWYQQSLDQGLQFLIQYYNGEERAKGNILERFSAQQFPDLHSELNLSSLELGDSALYFCASSVRNNDEQYFGPGTRLTVT.

In its sample, this clonotype was seen many times. J is TRBJ2-4 and V is TRBV2; the D is unclear. Between the trimmed V and J ends, which lost 4 bases and 0 bases, there was a span of 10 bases. The CDR3 runs 15 residues. CDR1 and CDR2 (germline): SNHLY, FYNNEI. CDR3 in amino acids: CASSARLGAKNIQYF. CDR3 DNA sequence: TGTGCCAGCAGTGCCCGACTGGGAGCCAAAAACATTCAGTACTTC.

This clonotype was detected ten times or more. The chain joins TRBV20-1 to TRBJ2-5, with D possibly TRBD2 on 6 matching bases. CDR1 DFQATT and CDR2 SNEGSKA come from the germline V gene (reference sequence). V lost 6 bases and J lost 2, with 13 bases in between. CDR3 length: 13 amino acids. The CDR3 region has the DNA TGCAGTGCCAGAAGGGACTTACAAGAGACCCAGTACTTC. It translates to CSARRDLQETQYF.

This clonotype was seen a few times. The chain is built from TRBV7-6 and TRBJ2-7; D is unresolved. The germline gives CDR1 SGHVS, CDR2 FNYEAQ. V gave up 1 base and J gave up 5 bases, with 9 bases separating them. The CDR3 extends over 13 amino acids. CDR3 loop: CASSLVFLDEQYF. CDR3 coding DNA: TGTGCCAGCAGCTTAGTGTTCTTAGACGAGCAGTACTTC.

The table lists this clonotype with a few counts. This chain links TRBV6-4 with TRBJ2-3; D gene unclear. The length of the CDR3 is 15 residues. Germline CDR1 is MRHNA and CDR2 is SNTAGT. The V end lost 8 bases, the J end lost 4 bases, and 19 bases lay between the germline ends. The CDR3 region is CASAAETDRADTQYF. The CDR3 DNA is TGTGCCAGCGCTGCCGAAACGGATCGGGCAGATACGCAGTATTTT.